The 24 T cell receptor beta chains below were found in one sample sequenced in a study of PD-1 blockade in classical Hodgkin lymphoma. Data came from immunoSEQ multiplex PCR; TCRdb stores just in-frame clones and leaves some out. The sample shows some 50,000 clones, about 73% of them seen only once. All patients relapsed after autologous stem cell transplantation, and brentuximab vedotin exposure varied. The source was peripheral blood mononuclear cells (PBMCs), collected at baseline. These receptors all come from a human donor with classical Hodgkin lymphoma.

The CDR3 DNA reads as TGTGCCAGCAGTAGCGAGCGGGGGGGCTCCGGGGAGCTGTTTTTT. Translation: CASSSERGGSGELFF. This chain uses TRBV27 with TRBJ2-2; TRBD2 aligns across 10 bases. Per the germline V gene, CDR1 is MNHEY and CDR2 is SMNVEV (reference sequence). With V trimmed by 5 bases and J by 6 bases, 6 bases remained unmatched. The CDR3 is 15 amino acids.

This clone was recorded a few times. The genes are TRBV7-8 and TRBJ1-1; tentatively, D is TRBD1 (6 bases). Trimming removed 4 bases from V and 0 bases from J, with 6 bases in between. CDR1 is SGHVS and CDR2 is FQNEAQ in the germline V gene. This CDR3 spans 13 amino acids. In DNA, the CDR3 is TGTGCCAGCAGCTGGACAGTGAACACTGAAGCTTTCTTT. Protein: CASSWTVNTEAFF.

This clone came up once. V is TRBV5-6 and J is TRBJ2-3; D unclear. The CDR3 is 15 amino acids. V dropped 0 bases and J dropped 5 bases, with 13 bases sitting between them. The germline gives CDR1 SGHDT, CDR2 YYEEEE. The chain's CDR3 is CASSLGPDTRDTQYF. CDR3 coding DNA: TGTGCCAGCAGCTTGGGGCCCGACACACGAGATACGCAGTATTTT. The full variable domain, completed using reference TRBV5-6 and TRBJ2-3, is DAGVTQSPTHLIKTRGQQVTLRCSPKSGHDTVSWYQQALGQGPQFIFQYYEEEERQRGNFPDRFSGHQFPNYSSELNVNALLLGDSALYLCASSLGPDTRDTQYFGPGTRLTVL.

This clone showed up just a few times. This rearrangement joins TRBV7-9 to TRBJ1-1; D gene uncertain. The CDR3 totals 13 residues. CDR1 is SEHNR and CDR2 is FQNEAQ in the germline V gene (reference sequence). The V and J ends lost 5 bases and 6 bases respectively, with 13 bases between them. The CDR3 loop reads CASSPAGSAEAFF. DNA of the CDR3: TGTGCCAGCAGCCCCGCAGGATCTGCTGAAGCTTTCTTT.

For the CDR3, the DNA is TGTGCCTCCACGGGGGAGGCTCGGAGCAATCAGCCCCAGCATTTT. Protein: CASTGEARSNQPQHF. J is TRBJ1-5 and V is TRBV19; D is possibly TRBD1 (5 bases). The CDR3 is made up of 15 amino acids. Trimming left V 11 bases short and J 1 base short, with 18 bases between. The V gene's germline CDR1 is LNHDA and CDR2 SQIVND (reference sequence).

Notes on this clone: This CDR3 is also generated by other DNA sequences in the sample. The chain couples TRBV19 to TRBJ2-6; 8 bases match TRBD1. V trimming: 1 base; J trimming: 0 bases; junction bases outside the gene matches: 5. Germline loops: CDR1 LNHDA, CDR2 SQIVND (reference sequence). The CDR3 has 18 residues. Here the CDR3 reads CASSIAGTGVSGANVLTF. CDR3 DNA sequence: TGTGCCAGTAGTATAGCCGGGACAGGAGTCTCTGGGGCCAACGTCCTGACTTTC. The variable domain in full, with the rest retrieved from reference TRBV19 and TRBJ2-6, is DGGITQSPKYLFRKEGQNVTLSCEQNLNHDAMYWYRQDPGQGLRLIYYSQIVNDFQKGDIAEGYSVSREKKESFPLTVTSAQKNPTAFYLCASSIAGTGVSGANVLTFGAGSRLTVL.

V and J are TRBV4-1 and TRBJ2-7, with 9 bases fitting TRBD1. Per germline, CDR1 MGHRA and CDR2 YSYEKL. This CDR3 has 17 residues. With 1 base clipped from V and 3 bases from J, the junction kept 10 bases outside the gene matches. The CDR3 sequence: CASSQGGSGQGLYEQYF. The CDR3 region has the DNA TGCGCCAGCAGCCAAGGGGGATCGGGACAGGGCCTCTACGAGCAGTACTTC.

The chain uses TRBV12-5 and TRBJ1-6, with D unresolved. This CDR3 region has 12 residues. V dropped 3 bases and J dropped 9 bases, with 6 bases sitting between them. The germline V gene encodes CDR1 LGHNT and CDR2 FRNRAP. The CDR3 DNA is TGTGCTAGTGGTTTTTCCCTTTCACCCCTCCACTTT. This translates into CASGFSLSPLHF.

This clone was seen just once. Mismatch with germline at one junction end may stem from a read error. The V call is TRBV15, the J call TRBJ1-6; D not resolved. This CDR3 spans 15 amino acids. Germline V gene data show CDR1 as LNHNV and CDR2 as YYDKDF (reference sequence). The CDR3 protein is CATSGDRSTLSPLHF. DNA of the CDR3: TGTGCCACCAGCGGAGACCGGTCGACTCTATCACCCCTCCACTTT.

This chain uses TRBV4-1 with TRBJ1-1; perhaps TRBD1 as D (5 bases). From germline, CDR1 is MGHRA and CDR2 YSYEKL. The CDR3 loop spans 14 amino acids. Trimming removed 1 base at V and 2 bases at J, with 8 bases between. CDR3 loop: CASSQVQANTEAFF. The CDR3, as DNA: TGCGCCAGCAGCCAAGTACAGGCCAACACTGAAGCTTTCTTT.

The DNA for the CDR3 is TGTGCCAGCAGTTGGGTTGCAACTAATGAAAAACTGTTTTTT. Amino acids: CASSWVATNEKLFF. The rearrangement links TRBV2 to TRBJ1-4; D call uncertain. The CDR3 totals 14 residues. Trimming shortened V by 5 bases and J by 0 bases, and 7 bases separated the two germline ends. The germline gives CDR1 SNHLY, CDR2 FYNNEI.

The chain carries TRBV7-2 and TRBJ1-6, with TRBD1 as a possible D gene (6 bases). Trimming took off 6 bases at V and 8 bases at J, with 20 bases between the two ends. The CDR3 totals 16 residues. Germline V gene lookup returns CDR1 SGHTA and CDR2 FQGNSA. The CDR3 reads CASSRYYRDSDSPLHF. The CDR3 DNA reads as TGTGCCAGCAGTCGATATTACAGGGACTCGGATTCACCCCTCCACTTT.

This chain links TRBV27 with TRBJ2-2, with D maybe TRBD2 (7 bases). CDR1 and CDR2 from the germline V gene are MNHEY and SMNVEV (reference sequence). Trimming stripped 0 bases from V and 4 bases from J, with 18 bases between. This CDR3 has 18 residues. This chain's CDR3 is CASSLSRGGADSTGELFF. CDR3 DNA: TGTGCCAGCAGTTTATCTCGTGGGGGGGCCGATAGCACCGGGGAGCTGTTTTTT.

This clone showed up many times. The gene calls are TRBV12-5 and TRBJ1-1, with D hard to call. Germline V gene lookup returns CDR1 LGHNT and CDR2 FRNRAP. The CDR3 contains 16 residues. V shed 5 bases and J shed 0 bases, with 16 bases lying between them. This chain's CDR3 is CASGPDGAWMNTEAFF. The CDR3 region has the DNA TGTGCTAGTGGTCCCGACGGAGCCTGGATGAACACTGAAGCTTTCTTT.

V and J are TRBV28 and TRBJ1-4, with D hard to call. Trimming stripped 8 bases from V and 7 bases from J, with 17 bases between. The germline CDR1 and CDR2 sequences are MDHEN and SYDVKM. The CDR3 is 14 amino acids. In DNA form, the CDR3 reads TGTGCCAGCCAATCCCTCACGAAAAGTGAAAAACTGTTTTTT. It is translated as CASQSLTKSEKLFF.

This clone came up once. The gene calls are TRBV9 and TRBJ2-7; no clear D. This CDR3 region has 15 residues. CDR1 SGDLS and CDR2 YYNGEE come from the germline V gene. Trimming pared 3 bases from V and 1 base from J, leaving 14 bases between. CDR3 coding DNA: TGTGCCAGCAGCGGGCAACCGGATTGGTCCTACGAGCAGTACTTC. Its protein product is CASSGQPDWSYEQYF.

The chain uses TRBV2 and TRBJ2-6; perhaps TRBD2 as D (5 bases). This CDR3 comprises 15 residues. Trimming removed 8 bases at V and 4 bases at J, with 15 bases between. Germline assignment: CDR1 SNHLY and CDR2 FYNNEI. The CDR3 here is CASLTTGSGANVLTF. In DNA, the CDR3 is TGTGCCAGCCTAACGACGGGGTCCGGGGCCAACGTCCTGACTTTC.

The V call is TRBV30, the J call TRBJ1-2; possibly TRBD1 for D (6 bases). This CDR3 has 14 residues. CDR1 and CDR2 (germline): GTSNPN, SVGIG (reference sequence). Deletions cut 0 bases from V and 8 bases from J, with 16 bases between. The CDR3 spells CAWSVLQGSEGYTF. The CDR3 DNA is TGTGCCTGGAGTGTGCTTCAGGGGAGTGAGGGCTACACCTTC.

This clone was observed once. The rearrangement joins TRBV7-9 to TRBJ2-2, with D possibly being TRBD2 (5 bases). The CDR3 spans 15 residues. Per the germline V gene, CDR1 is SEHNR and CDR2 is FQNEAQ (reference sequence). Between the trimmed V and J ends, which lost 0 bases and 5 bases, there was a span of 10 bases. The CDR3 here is CASSLAEVATGELFF. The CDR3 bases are TGTGCCAGCAGCTTAGCGGAGGTAGCGACCGGGGAGCTGTTTTTT.

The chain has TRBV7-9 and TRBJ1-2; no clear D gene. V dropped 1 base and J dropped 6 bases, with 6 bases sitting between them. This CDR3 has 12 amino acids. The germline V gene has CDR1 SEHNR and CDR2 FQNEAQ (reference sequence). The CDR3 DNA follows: TGTGCCAGCAGCTTAGGGATACATGGCTACACCTTC. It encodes CASSLGIHGYTF.

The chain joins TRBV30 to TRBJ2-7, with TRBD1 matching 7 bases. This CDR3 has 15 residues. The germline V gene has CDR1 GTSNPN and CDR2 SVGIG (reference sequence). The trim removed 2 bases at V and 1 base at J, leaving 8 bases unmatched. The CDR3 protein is CAWSPSGQNSYEQYF. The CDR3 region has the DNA TGTGCCTGGAGTCCCTCGGGACAGAATTCCTACGAGCAGTACTTC.

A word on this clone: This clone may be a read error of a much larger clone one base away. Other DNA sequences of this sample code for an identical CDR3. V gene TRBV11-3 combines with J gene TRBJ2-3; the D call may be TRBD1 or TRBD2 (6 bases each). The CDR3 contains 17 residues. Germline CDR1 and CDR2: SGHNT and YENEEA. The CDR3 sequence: CASSLVGGLGSTDTQYF. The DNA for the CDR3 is TGTGCCAGCAGCTTAGTCGGGGGCCTAGGGAGCACAGATACGCAATATTTT. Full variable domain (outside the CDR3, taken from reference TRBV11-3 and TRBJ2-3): EAGVVQSPRYKIIEKKQPVAFWCNPISGHNTLYWYLQNLGQGPELLIRYENEEAVDDSQLPKDRFSAERLKGVDSTLKIQPAELGDSAVYLCASSLVGGLGSTDTQYFGPGTRLTVL.

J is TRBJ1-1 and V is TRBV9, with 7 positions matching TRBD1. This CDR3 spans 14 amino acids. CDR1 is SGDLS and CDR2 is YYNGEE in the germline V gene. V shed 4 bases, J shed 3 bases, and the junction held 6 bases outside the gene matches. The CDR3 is CASSPGGDYTEAFF. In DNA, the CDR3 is TGTGCCAGCAGCCCAGGGGGGGACTACACTGAAGCTTTCTTT.

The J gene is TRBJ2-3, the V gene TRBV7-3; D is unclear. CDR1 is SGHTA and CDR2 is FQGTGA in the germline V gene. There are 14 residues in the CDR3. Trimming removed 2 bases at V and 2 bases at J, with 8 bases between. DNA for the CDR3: TGTGCCAGCAGCTTAGGCGATCCCACAGATACGCAGTATTTT. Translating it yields CASSLGDPTDTQYF.